This entry lists 9 T cell receptor beta chains sequenced from one sample in a study of CD4 T cells in lung cancer. Assay: immunoSEQ multiplex PCR; the TCRdb copy retains only in-frame clones and omits some. The data contain over 8,000 clones, 50% to 80% of them singletons. The lung tissue was taken at least 3 cm from the tumor in the same resection. The sequenced sample was normal lung tissue taken away from the tumor. Every receptor here comes from a man aged 55 to 70 with non-small cell lung cancer.

This clone was seen a few times. The chain is built from TRBV29-1 and TRBJ1-1, with TRBD1 matching 9 bases. Germline assignment: CDR1 SQVTM and CDR2 ANQGSEA. The length of the CDR3 is 14 residues. Trimming removed 2 bases from V and 8 bases from J; junction bases left unmatched: 9. In nucleotides, the CDR3 is TGCAGCGTTGAACCCCCTGGGACAGGGTGGGAAGCTTTCTTT. This translates into CSVEPPGTGWEAFF.

This chain connects TRBV19 to TRBJ1-4; a weak D match, TRBD1 (6 bases). This CDR3 is 14 amino acids long. V was shortened by 10 bases and J by 5 bases, with 17 bases between the two germline ends. Germline CDR1 LNHDA, CDR2 SQIVND (reference sequence). The CDR3 loop reads CATSRRTENEKLFF. For the CDR3, the DNA is TGTGCCACATCCCGACGGACAGAGAATGAAAAACTGTTTTTT.

This sequence joins TRBV6-5 and TRBJ2-1; TRBD2 might be the D (5 bases). The germline gives CDR1 MNHEY, CDR2 SVGAGI. This CDR3 comprises 15 residues. V dropped 6 bases and J dropped 3 bases, with 15 bases sitting between them. CDR3 sequence: CASSLGGSYYNEQFF. The CDR3 DNA reads TGTGCCAGCAGCTTAGGTGGGAGCTACTACAATGAGCAGTTCTTC.

The CDR3 DNA reads TGTGCCAGCAGTTCGCCGACCGGGACAGGGGGAGAGACCCAGTACTTC. It is translated as CASSSPTGTGGETQYF. J is TRBJ2-5 and V is TRBV28; TRBD1 matches 11 bases. Per the germline V gene, CDR1 is MDHEN and CDR2 is SYDVKM. CDR3 size: 16 residues. V was pared by 4 bases and J by 4 bases, with 8 bases of the junction left unmatched.

This chain uses TRBV6-5 with TRBJ1-1; D possibly corresponds to TRBD1 (6 bases). CDR1 and CDR2 from the germline V gene are MNHEY and SVGAGI. The CDR3 runs to 13 residues. Trimming removed 5 bases at V and 4 bases at J, with 11 bases between. The CDR3 loop is CASSGFRGTEAFF. Written as DNA, the CDR3 is TGTGCCAGCAGTGGGTTCAGGGGCACTGAAGCTTTCTTT.

This chain links TRBV6-5 with TRBJ2-2; 9 bases match TRBD1. Germline V CDR1 and CDR2: MNHEY, SVGAGI. This CDR3 is 14 amino acids long. Trimming at V came to 8 bases and at J to 3 bases, leaving 4 bases not matched to a gene. CDR3 in DNA: TGTGCCAGCGCCCGGGACAGGGACACCGGGGAGCTGTTTTTT. This sequence encodes CASARDRDTGELFF.

In this sample, this clone is medium-sized (0.01 to 0.1%). Other DNA sequences within the sample encode an identical CDR3. The V and J genes are TRBV28 and TRBJ1-4, with 11 bases aligning to TRBD1. This CDR3 is 16 amino acids long. V trimming: 1 base; J trimming: 8 bases; junction bases outside the gene matches: 6. In germline, CDR1 is MDHEN, CDR2 SYDVKM. This CDR3 is CASSLSRTGGREKLFF. As DNA, the CDR3 is TGTGCCAGCAGTTTATCCCGGACAGGGGGCCGAGAAAAACTGTTTTTT.

The rearrangement links TRBV4-2 to TRBJ2-3, with 8 bases lining up with TRBD2. Trimming removed 0 bases from V and 4 bases from J; junction bases left unmatched: 15. Germline-derived CDR1 and CDR2 are LGHNA and YNFKEQ. The CDR3 sequence is 19 residues long. The CDR3 nucleotides are TGTGCCAGCAGCCAAGATAATTCGGGCGGGAGGATGGGGGCAGATACGCAGTATTTT. Translating it yields CASSQDNSGGRMGADTQYF.

This clone appeared a few times. V and J are TRBV28 and TRBJ2-1, with TRBD2 matching over 7 bases. The CDR3 length is 15 residues. After removal of 4 bases from V and 3 bases from J, the junction contained 6 bases not matched to a gene. Germline values: CDR1 MDHEN, CDR2 SYDVKM. The CDR3 nucleotides are TGTGCCAGCAGTTCGCGGGGGACCAACTACAATGAGCAGTTCTTC. Encoded protein: CASSSRGTNYNEQFF.